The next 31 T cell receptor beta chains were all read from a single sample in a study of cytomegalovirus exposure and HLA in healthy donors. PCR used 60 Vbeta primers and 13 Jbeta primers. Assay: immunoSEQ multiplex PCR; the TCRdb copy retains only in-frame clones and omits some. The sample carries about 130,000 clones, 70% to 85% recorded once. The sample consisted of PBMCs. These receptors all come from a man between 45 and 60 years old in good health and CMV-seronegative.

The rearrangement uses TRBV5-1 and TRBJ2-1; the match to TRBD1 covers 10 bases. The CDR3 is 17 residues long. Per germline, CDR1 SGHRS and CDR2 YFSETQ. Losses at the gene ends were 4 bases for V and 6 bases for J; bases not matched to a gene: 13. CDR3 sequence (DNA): TGCGCCAGCAGCCCCGCGGGTTTTTGGGACAGGGGCAATGAGCAGTTCTTC. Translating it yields CASSPAGFWDRGNEQFF.

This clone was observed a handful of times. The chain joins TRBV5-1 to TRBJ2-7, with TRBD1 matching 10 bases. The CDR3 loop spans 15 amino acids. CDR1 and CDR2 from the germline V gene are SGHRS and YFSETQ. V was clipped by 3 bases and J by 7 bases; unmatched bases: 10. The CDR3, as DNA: TGCGCCAGCAGCTCCTTAGACAGGGGGCTGCGAGAGCAGTACTTC. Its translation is CASSSLDRGLREQYF. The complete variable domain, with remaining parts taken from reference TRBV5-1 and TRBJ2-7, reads KAGVTQTPRYLIKTRGQQVTLSCSPISGHRSVSWYQQTPGQGLQFLFEYFSETQRNKGNFPGRFSGRQFSNSRSEMNVSTLELGDSALYLCASSSLDRGLREQYFGPGTRLTVT.

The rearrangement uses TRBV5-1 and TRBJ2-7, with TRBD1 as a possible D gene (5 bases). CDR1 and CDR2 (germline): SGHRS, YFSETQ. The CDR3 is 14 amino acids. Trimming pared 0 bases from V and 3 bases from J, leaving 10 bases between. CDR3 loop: CASSLADRVYEQYF. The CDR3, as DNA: TGCGCCAGCAGCTTGGCCGACAGAGTCTACGAGCAGTACTTC. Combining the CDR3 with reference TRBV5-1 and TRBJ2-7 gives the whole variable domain KAGVTQTPRYLIKTRGQQVTLSCSPISGHRSVSWYQQTPGQGLQFLFEYFSETQRNKGNFPGRFSGRQFSNSRSEMNVSTLELGDSALYLCASSLADRVYEQYFGPGTRLTVT.

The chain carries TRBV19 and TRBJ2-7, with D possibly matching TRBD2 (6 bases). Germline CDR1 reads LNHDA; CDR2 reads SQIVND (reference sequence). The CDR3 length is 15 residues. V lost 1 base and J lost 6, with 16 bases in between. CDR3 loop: CASSIAHWGEVEQYF. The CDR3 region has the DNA TGTGCCAGTAGTATAGCCCACTGGGGGGAAGTCGAGCAGTACTTC.

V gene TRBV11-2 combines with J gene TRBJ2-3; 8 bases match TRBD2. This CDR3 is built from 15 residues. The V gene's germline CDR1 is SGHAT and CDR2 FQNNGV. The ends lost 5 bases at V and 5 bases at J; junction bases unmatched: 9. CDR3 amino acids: CASSLRRGDLDTQYF. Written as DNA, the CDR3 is TGTGCCAGCAGCCTTCGGCGGGGGGATCTAGATACGCAGTATTTT.

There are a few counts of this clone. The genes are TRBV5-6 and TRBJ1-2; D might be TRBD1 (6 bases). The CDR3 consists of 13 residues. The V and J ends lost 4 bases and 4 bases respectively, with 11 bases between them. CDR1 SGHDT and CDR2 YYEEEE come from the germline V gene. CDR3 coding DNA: TGTGCCAGCAGCCCAGGGGAAGCCTATGGCTACACCTTC. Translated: CASSPGEAYGYTF.

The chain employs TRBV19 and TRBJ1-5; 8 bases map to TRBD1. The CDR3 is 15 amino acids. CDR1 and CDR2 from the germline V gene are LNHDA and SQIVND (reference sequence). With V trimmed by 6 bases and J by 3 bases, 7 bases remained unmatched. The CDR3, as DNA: TGTGCCAGTAGAGAGGACAGGGCCCTCAATCAGCCCCAGCATTTT. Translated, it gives CASREDRALNQPQHF.

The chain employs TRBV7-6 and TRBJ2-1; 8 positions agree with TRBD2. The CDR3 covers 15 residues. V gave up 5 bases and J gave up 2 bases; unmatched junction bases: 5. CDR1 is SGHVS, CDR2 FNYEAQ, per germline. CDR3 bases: TGTGCCAGCAGCCGCACGGGGGGGCCCTACAATGAGCAGTTCTTC. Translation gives CASSRTGGPYNEQFF. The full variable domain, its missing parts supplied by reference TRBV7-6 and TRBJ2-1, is GAGVSQSPRYKVTKRGQDVALRCDPISGHVSLYWYRQALGQGPEFLTYFNYEAQQDKSGLPNDRFSAERPEGSISTLTIQRTEQRDSAMYRCASSRTGGPYNEQFFGPGTRLTVL.

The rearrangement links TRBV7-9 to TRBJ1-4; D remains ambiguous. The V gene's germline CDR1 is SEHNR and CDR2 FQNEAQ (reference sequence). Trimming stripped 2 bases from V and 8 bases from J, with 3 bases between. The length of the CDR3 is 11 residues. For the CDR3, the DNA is TGTGCCAGCAGCTTAAGCGAAAAACTGTTTTTT. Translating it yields CASSLSEKLFF.

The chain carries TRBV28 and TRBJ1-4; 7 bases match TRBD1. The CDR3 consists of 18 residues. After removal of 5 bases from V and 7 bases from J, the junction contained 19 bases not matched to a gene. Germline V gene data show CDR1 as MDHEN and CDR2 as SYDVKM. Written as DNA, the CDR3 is TGTGCCAGCAGTCTGCAGGGGGGCCCAGGGGATGGAAGTGAAAAACTGTTTTTT. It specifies CASSLQGGPGDGSEKLFF.

CDR3: CASSVGGTGGTEAFF. CDR3 nucleotides: TGTGCCAGCAGCGTAGGGGGAACGGGAGGGACTGAAGCTTTCTTT. This chain uses TRBV9 with TRBJ1-1; no clear D gene. The V and J ends lost 0 bases and 5 bases respectively, with 14 bases between them. CDR1 is SGDLS, CDR2 YYNGEE, per germline. The CDR3 sequence is 15 residues long. The whole variable domain, remainder taken from reference TRBV9 and TRBJ1-1, is DSGVTQTPKHLITATGQRVTLRCSPRSGDLSVYWYQQSLDQGLQFLIQYYNGEERAKGNILERFSAQQFPDLHSELNLSSLELGDSALYFCASSVGGTGGTEAFFGQGTRLTVV.

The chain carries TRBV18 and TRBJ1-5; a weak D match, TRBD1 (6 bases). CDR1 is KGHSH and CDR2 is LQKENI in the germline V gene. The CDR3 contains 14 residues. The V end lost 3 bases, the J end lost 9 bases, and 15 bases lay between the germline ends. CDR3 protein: CASSPQDRGGPQHF. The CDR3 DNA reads TGTGCCAGCTCACCCCAGGACAGAGGTGGGCCCCAGCATTTT. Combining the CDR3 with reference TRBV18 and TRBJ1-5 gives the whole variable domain NAGVMQNPRHLVRRRGQEARLRCSPMKGHSHVYWYRQLPEEGLKFMVYLQKENIIDESGMPKERFSAEFPKEGPSILRIQQVVRGDSAAYFCASSPQDRGGPQHFGDGTRLSIL.

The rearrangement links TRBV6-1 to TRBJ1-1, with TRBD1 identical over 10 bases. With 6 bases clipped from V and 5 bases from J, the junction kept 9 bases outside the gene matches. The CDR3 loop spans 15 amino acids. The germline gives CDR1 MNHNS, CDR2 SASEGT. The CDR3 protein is CASSPRTGGGTEAFF. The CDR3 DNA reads TGTGCCAGCAGCCCCAGGACAGGGGGAGGTACTGAAGCTTTCTTT.

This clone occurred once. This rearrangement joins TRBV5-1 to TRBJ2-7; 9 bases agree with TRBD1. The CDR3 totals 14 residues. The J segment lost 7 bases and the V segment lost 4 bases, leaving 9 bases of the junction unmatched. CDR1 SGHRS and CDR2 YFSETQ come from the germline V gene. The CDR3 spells CASSPGQGRREQYF. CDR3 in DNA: TGCGCCAGCAGCCCGGGACAGGGCAGGCGGGAGCAGTACTTC.

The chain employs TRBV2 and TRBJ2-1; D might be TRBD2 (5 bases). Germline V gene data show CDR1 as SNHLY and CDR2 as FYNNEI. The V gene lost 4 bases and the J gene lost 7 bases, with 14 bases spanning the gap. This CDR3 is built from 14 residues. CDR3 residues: CASSGYTGGNEQFF. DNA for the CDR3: TGTGCCAGCAGTGGATACACCGGAGGAAATGAGCAGTTCTTC.

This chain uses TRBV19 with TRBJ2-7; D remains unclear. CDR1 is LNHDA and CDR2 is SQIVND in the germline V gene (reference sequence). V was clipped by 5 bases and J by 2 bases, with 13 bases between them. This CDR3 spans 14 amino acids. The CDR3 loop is CASSPLTRTYEQYF. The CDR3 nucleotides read TGTGCCAGTAGTCCGCTGACACGGACCTACGAGCAGTACTTC.

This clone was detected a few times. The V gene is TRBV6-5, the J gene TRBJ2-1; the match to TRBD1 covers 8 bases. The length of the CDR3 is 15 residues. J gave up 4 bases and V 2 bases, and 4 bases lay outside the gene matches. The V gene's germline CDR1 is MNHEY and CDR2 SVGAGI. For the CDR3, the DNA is TGTGCCAGCAGTTACCCGGGACAGGATTACAATGAGCAGTTCTTC. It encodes CASSYPGQDYNEQFF.

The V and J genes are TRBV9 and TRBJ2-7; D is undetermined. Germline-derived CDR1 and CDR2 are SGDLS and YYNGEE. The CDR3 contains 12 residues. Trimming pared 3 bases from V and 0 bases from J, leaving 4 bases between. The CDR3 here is CASSANSYEQYF. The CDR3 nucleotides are TGTGCCAGCAGCGCCAACTCCTACGAGCAGTACTTC.

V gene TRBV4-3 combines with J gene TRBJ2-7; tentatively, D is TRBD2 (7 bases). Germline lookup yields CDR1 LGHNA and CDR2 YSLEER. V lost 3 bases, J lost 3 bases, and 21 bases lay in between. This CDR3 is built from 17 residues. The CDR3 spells CASSQGAGDSGFYEQYF. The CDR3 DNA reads TGCGCCAGCAGCCAGGGGGCGGGGGATAGCGGTTTCTACGAGCAGTACTTC.

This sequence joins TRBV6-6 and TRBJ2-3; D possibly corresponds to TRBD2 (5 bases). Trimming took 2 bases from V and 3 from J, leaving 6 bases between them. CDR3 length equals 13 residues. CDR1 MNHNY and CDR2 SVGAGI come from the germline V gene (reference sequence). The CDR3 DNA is TGTGCCAGCAGTTACCCGGGGACAGATACGCAGTATTTT. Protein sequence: CASSYPGTDTQYF.

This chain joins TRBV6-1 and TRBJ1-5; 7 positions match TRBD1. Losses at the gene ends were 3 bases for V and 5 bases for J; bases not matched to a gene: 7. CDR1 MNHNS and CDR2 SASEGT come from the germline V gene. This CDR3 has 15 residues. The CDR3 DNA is TGTGCCAGCAGTGAGGGGACAGCGCGATATCAGCCCCAGCATTTT. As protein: CASSEGTARYQPQHF.

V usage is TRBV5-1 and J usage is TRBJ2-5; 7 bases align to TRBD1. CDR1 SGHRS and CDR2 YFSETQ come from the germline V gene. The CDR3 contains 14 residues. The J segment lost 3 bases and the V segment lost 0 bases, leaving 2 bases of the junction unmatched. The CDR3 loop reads CASSLEGTEETQYF. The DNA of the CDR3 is TGCGCCAGCAGCTTGGAAGGGACAGAAGAGACCCAGTACTTC.

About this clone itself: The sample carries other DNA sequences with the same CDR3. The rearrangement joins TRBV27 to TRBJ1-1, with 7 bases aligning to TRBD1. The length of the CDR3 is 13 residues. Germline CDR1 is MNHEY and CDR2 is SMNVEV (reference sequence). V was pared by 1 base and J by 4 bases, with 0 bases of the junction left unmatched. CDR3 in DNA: TGTGCCAGCAGTTTATACAGGGGCACTGAAGCTTTCTTT. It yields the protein CASSLYRGTEAFF.

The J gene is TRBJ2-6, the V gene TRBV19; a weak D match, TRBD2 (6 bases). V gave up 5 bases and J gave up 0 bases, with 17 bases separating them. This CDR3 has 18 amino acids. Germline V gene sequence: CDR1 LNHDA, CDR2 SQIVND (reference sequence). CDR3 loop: CASSARDLVVSGANVLTF. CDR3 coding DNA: TGTGCCAGTAGTGCGCGGGACTTAGTAGTCTCTGGGGCCAACGTCCTGACTTTC.

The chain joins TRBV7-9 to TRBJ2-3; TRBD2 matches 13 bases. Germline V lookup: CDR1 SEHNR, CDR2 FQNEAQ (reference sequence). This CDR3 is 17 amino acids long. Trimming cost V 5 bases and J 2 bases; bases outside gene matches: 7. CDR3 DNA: TGTGCCAGCAGCCCATGGACTAGCGGGGGCCTCACAGATACGCAGTATTTT. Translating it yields CASSPWTSGGLTDTQYF. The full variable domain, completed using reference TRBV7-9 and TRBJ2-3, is DTGVSQNPRHKITKRGQNVTFRCDPISEHNRLYWYRQTLGQGPEFLTYFQNEAQLEKSRLLSDRFSAERPKGSFSTLEIQRTEQGDSAMYLCASSPWTSGGLTDTQYFGPGTRLTVL.

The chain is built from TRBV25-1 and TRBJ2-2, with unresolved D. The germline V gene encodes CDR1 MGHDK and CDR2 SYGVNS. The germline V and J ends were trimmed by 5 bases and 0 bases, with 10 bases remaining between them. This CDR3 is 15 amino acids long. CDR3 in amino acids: CASSHEFANTGELFF. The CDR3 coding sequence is TGTGCCAGCAGTCATGAGTTCGCGAACACCGGGGAGCTGTTTTTT.

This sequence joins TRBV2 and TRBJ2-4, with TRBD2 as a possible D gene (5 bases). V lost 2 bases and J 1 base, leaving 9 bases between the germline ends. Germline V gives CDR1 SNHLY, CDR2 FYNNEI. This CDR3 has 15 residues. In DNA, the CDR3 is TGTGCCAGCAGTGAATCGGGGATGGCCAAAAACATTCAGTACTTC. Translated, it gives CASSESGMAKNIQYF.

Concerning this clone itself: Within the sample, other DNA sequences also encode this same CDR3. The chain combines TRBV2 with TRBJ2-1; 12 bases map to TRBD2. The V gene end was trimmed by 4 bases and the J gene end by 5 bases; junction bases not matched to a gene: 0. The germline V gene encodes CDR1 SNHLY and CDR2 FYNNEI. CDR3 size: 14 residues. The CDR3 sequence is CASSGLAGDNEQFF. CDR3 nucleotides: TGTGCCAGCAGTGGACTAGCGGGGGACAATGAGCAGTTCTTC.

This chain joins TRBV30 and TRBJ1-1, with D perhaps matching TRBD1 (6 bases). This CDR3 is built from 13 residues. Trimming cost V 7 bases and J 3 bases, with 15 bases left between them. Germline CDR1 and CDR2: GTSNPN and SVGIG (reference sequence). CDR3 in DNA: TGTGCCTCCTCGTCAGGGGAGTACACTGAAGCTTTCTTT. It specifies CASSSGEYTEAFF. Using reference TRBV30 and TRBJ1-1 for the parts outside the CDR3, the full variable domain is SQTIHQWPATLVQPVGSPLSLECTVEGTSNPNLYWYRQAAGRGLQLLFYSVGIGQISSEVPQNLSASRPQDRQFILSSKKLLLSDSGFYLCASSSGEYTEAFFGQGTRLTVV.

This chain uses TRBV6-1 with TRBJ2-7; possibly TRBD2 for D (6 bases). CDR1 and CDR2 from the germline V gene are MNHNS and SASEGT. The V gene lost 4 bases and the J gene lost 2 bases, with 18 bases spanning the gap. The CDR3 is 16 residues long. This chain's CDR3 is CASSAQTGTVTYEQYF. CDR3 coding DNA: TGTGCCAGCAGTGCCCAGACCGGGACTGTCACCTACGAGCAGTACTTC.

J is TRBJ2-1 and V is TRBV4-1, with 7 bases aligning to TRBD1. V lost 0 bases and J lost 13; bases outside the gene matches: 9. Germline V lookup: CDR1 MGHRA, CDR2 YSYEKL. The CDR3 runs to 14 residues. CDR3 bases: TGCGCCAGCAGCCAAGATCAGGGTCAGGGGGAACAGTTCTTC. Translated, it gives CASSQDQGQGEQFF.